This T cell receptor (beta chain) was profiled in a study of control samples from healthy donors and cancer patients. The protocol was immunoSEQ multiplex PCR, while the TCRdb copy is restricted to in-frame clones and leaves out a portion. The sample carries about 120,000 clones, roughly 87% recorded once. Deletions cut 5 bases from V and 8 bases from J, with 18 bases between. CDR1 and CDR2 from the germline V gene are MNHEY and SMNVEV (reference sequence). CDR3 length: 14 residues. The TCR sequence derives from a man between 18 and 29 years old in good health. The gene calls are TRBV27 and TRBJ1-1; D is unclear. The sequenced sample was blood. CDR3 sequence: CASSPSTRFREAFF. CDR3 DNA sequence: TGTGCCAGCAGTCCCTCCACCCGCTTTCGGGAAGCTTTCTTT.